This T cell receptor (beta chain) is from a study of CXCR3-negative and CXCR3-positive naive CD8 T cells. The length of the CDR3 is 13 residues. Looked up from germline, CDR1 is LNHDA and CDR2 is SQIVND (reference sequence). General study points: A higher hydrophobicity marked the TRB CDR3s of CXCR3-positive naive cells versus CXCR3-negative naive cells.

Regarding this clonotype: The antigen remains unidentified.

Via 5' RACE with UMI labels, TRB cDNA libraries were prepared. TCRdb re-called the 5' RACE reads; every CDR3 protein appears as one record, without DNA. The repertoire table contains roughly 6,800 distinct CDR3 sequences. The chain couples TRBV19 to TRBJ1-1. Sequenced: naive CXCR3+ CD8+ T cells from blood. The sample's subset: CD45RO-CCR7+CD27+CD95- naive CD8+ T cells expressing CXCR3 (TNR3+). The sequence was obtained from a human donor in good health. Some clones in this sample may be carry-over from other donors' samples. CDR3 residues: CASSIDLDTEAFF.